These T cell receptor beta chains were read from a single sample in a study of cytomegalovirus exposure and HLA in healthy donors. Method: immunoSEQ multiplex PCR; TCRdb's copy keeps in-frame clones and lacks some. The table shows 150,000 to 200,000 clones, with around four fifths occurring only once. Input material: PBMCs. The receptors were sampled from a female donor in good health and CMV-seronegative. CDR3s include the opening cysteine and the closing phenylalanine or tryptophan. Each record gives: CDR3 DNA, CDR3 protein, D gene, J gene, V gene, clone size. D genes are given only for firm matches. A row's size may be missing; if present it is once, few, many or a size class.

CDR3nt: TGTGCCAGCAGCTTAGGGGCCCCGACAGGTGAAGAGACCCAGTACTTC; CDR3aa: CASSLGAPTGEETQYF; d_gene: NA; j_gene: TRBJ2-5; v_gene: TRBV7-3; abundance: NA
CDR3nt: TGTGCCAGCAGCCCCTCCCTAGGTTCGGGACAGGGGTCCGTCGAGCAGTACTTC; CDR3aa: CASSPSLGSGQGSVEQYF; d_gene: TRBD1; j_gene: TRBJ2-7; v_gene: TRBV28; abundance: NA
CDR3nt: TGTGCCAGCTCACCTTCAGCAGCGGGAGGTATAGAGACCCAGTACTTC; CDR3aa: CASSPSAAGGIETQYF; d_gene: TRBD2; j_gene: TRBJ2-5; v_gene: TRBV18; abundance: NA
CDR3nt: TGTGCCAGCAGCTTGGTATACAGCGGCGCCGGGTACTTC; CDR3aa: CASSLVYSGAGYF; d_gene: NA; j_gene: TRBJ2-7; v_gene: TRBV5-6; abundance: NA
CDR3nt: TGTGCCTGGAACAGGGGTTTGTCCTACGAGCAGTACTTC; CDR3aa: CAWNRGLSYEQYF; d_gene: TRBD1; j_gene: TRBJ2-7; v_gene: TRBV30; abundance: NA
CDR3nt: TGCAGCGTTTGGGGCAGCATCGCCTACAATGAGCAGTTCTTC; CDR3aa: CSVWGSIAYNEQFF; d_gene: NA; j_gene: TRBJ2-1; v_gene: TRBV29-1; abundance: once
CDR3nt: TGTGCCAGCAGGCCCATGGGGGGGGATAGCACAGATACGCAGTATTTT; CDR3aa: CASRPMGGDSTDTQYF; d_gene: TRBD2; j_gene: TRBJ2-3; v_gene: TRBV7-2; abundance: NA
CDR3nt: TGTGCCAGCAGTTTCACAGGGGGGTTAATGAACACTGAAGCTTTCTTT; CDR3aa: CASSFTGGLMNTEAFF; d_gene: TRBD1; j_gene: TRBJ1-1; v_gene: TRBV28; abundance: NA
CDR3nt: TGTGCCAGCACCCTACTACAGGGGATCCCCAATCAGCCCCAGCATTTT; CDR3aa: CASTLLQGIPNQPQHF; d_gene: TRBD1; j_gene: TRBJ1-5; v_gene: TRBV28; abundance: few
CDR3nt: TGTGCCTGGGACAGGGGGCAGGATTCACCCCTCCACTTT; CDR3aa: CAWDRGQDSPLHF; d_gene: TRBD1; j_gene: TRBJ1-6; v_gene: TRBV30; abundance: NA
CDR3nt: TGTGCCAGCAGTCTGGACAGGGGGTTATCCTACAATGAGCAGTTCTTC; CDR3aa: CASSLDRGLSYNEQFF; d_gene: TRBD1; j_gene: TRBJ2-1; v_gene: TRBV7-9; abundance: NA
CDR3nt: TGTGCCAGCAGCTCCTTTACAGATACGCAGTATTTT; CDR3aa: CASSSFTDTQYF; d_gene: NA; j_gene: TRBJ2-3; v_gene: TRBV7-2; abundance: NA
CDR3nt: TGTGCCAGCAACCTAGCGGGAGAAATCTACGAGCAGTACTTC; CDR3aa: CASNLAGEIYEQYF; d_gene: TRBD2; j_gene: TRBJ2-7; v_gene: TRBV28; abundance: NA
CDR3nt: TGTGCCAGCAGTTCGGGACAGGGGGCTTCCTACAATGAGCAGTTCTTC; CDR3aa: CASSSGQGASYNEQFF; d_gene: TRBD1; j_gene: TRBJ2-1; v_gene: TRBV6-5; abundance: NA
CDR3nt: TGTGCCAGTAGTAAGGCGGGGGGCACTGAAGCTTTCTTT; CDR3aa: CASSKAGGTEAFF; d_gene: NA; j_gene: TRBJ1-1; v_gene: TRBV19; abundance: NA
CDR3nt: TGTGCCTGGAGCCAGGGGAATCAGCCCCAGCATTTT; CDR3aa: CAWSQGNQPQHF; d_gene: NA; j_gene: TRBJ1-5; v_gene: TRBV30; abundance: NA
CDR3nt: TGTGCCAGTATGGTGCAGGGGGCATATCAGCCCCAGCATTTT; CDR3aa: CASMVQGAYQPQHF; d_gene: TRBD1; j_gene: TRBJ1-5; v_gene: TRBV19; abundance: NA
CDR3nt: TGTGCCAGCAGCCTCAAGGGGAATTCACCCCTCCACTTT; CDR3aa: CASSLKGNSPLHF; d_gene: NA; j_gene: TRBJ1-6; v_gene: TRBV6-5; abundance: once
CDR3nt: TGTGCCAGCAGTTTACAGGGACTAGCGAAAAATGAGCAGTTCTTC; CDR3aa: CASSLQGLAKNEQFF; d_gene: TRBD2; j_gene: TRBJ2-1; v_gene: TRBV28; abundance: NA
CDR3nt: TGTGCCATCAGGGAGACAGAAAATAATTCACCCCTCCACTTT; CDR3aa: CAIRETENNSPLHF; d_gene: NA; j_gene: TRBJ1-6; v_gene: TRBV10-3; abundance: NA
CDR3nt: TGTGCCAGCAACGAAGATAGCTCCTATAATTCACCCCTCCACTTT; CDR3aa: CASNEDSSYNSPLHF; d_gene: NA; j_gene: TRBJ1-6; v_gene: TRBV6-6; abundance: NA
CDR3nt: TGTGCCAGCAGCGGTAGGAGGGCGGGCACCGGGGAGCTGTTTTTT; CDR3aa: CASSGRRAGTGELFF; d_gene: NA; j_gene: TRBJ2-2; v_gene: TRBV11-2; abundance: NA
CDR3nt: TGTGCCAGCAGCCAGGGGAGTGGGGCTGAAGCTTTCTTT; CDR3aa: CASSQGSGAEAFF; d_gene: NA; j_gene: TRBJ1-1; v_gene: TRBV7-8; abundance: few
CDR3nt: TGTGCCAGCAGCTTAGCGCAGGTCTACGAGCAGTACTTC; CDR3aa: CASSLAQVYEQYF; d_gene: NA; j_gene: TRBJ2-7; v_gene: TRBV7-2; abundance: NA
CDR3nt: TGTGCCACCAACCACCGGGACTCCTGGGGAGCTTTCTTT; CDR3aa: CATNHRDSWGAFF; d_gene: NA; j_gene: TRBJ1-1; v_gene: TRBV15; abundance: NA
CDR3nt: TGTGCCAGCAGCTTAGGATCCACTAGGGATTCACCCCTCCACTTT; CDR3aa: CASSLGSTRDSPLHF; d_gene: NA; j_gene: TRBJ1-6; v_gene: TRBV7-9; abundance: NA